This TCR beta chain was found in a study of post-analysis software for immune sequencing data. In the case of this clonotype: The antigen is undetermined.

The authors incorporated unique molecular identifiers into the TCR beta cDNA libraries. TCRdb processed the PCR reads anew with MiXCR; each CDR3 protein has one entry. The sample holds hundreds of thousands of distinct CDR3 sequences, approximately 33% seen once. Notes on the study in general: Controls showed lower frequencies than patients for roughly five TRBV segments, and TRBV5-6, TRBV5-1 and TRBV20-1 were among these.

Looked up from germline, CDR1 is MGHRA and CDR2 is YSYEKL. The CDR3 has 23 amino acids. The ends lost 2 bases at V and 7 bases at J; junction bases unmatched: 27. The sample comprised blood. This sequence originates from a girl between 10 and 17 years old with multiple sclerosis. The chain couples TRBV4-1 to TRBJ2-7; 15 bases map to TRBD2. CDR3 residues: CASSQIPGLAGGTGGERLWEQYF. CDR3 nucleotide sequence: TGCGCCAGCAGCCAAATACCGGGACTAGCGGGGGGAACAGGAGGAGAAAGGCTATGGGAGCAGTACTTC.